This T cell receptor beta chain was found in a study of T-cell memory formation after mild COVID-19. For the study at large: Clusters of TCRs were largely donor specific. Study outcomes and limitations: Researchers report contracting CD4+ clones mostly in CM and EM, with CD8+ clones in EMRA.

It was 5'RACE with constant-segment primers that produced the TCR alpha and TCR beta cDNA libraries, which carried sample barcodes and UMIs. MiXCR, run by TCRdb on the 5' RACE reads, gives a single entry per CDR3 protein. Found here are about 250,000 distinct CDR3 sequences, approximately 16% of them singletons; the top ten hold about 3.5%. Remarks on this clonotype: Its antigen is still unknown.

Germline CDR1 reads MDHEN; CDR2 reads SYDVKM. The CDR3 covers 15 residues. The J segment lost 3 bases and the V segment lost 6 bases, leaving 7 bases of the junction unmatched. The sequencing input was PBMCs or a T cell subset sorted from them (not recorded which). The V and J genes are TRBV28 and TRBJ2-5; 10 bases line up with TRBD1. This sequence was found in a young man who had mild COVID-19 (a few samples of this study predate the infection). Cell type and time point are not known. CDR3 nucleotides: TGTGCCAGCAGCCTACCGACAGGGGGCGAAGAGACCCAGTACTTC. It codes for CASSLPTGGEETQYF.